Below, 22 T cell receptor beta chains from the same sample are listed, as sequenced in a study of blood T cell repertoires in COVID-19. Sequenced by immunoSEQ multiplex PCR; TCRdb stores in-frame clones only, minus some. The sample has over 50,000 clones; approximately 91% are singletons. What was sequenced was peripheral blood. The receptors stem from a woman aged 60-70 years with active or convalescent COVID-19.

The chain links TRBV28 to TRBJ2-6, with D tentatively TRBD1 (5 bases). Trimming removed 0 bases at V and 2 bases at J, with 5 bases between. The V gene's germline CDR1 is MDHEN and CDR2 SYDVKM. The CDR3 is 15 residues long. The CDR3 DNA sequence: TGTGCCAGCAGTTTATGGGACACTGGGGCCAACGTCCTGACTTTC. It specifies CASSLWDTGANVLTF.

The V and J genes are TRBV6-6 and TRBJ2-2; 11 nucleotides align to TRBD2. The CDR3 spans 16 residues. Looked up from germline, CDR1 is MNHNY and CDR2 is SVGAGI (reference sequence). V gave up 7 bases and J gave up 5 bases; unmatched junction bases: 9. CDR3 coding DNA: TGTGCCAGCAACGAGCGGACTAGCGGGCTTACCGGGGAGCTGTTTTTT. It encodes CASNERTSGLTGELFF.

The chain carries TRBV7-3 and TRBJ2-3; D remains unclear. The CDR3 loop spans 12 amino acids. V shed 2 bases and J shed 11 bases, with 11 bases lying between them. Germline CDR1 and CDR2: SGHTA and FQGTGA. The CDR3 DNA follows: TGTGCCAGCAGCTTAGACCGCGGTATGCAGTATTTT. Its translation is CASSLDRGMQYF.

This clone occurred once. This rearrangement joins TRBV28 to TRBJ2-5; 8 nucleotides align to TRBD2. The CDR3 totals 14 residues. Germline lookup yields CDR1 MDHEN and CDR2 SYDVKM. Germline trimming cut 5 bases from V and 5 bases from J; bases unmatched to any gene: 7. This CDR3 is CASSPGGPVETQYF. In nucleotides, the CDR3 is TGTGCCAGCAGTCCGGGGGGGCCTGTGGAGACCCAGTACTTC.

The V and J genes are TRBV4-3 and TRBJ2-1, with a weak D call TRBD2 (6 bases). V lost 3 bases to trimming and J lost 9 bases, with 24 bases between them. Germline V gene data show CDR1 as LGHNA and CDR2 as YSLEER. The CDR3 spans 17 residues. The chain's CDR3 is CASSQGRDLPMGGEQFF. In nucleotides, the CDR3 is TGCGCCAGCAGCCAGGGCCGGGACTTGCCAATGGGGGGTGAGCAGTTCTTC.

The CDR3 loop reads CASSVQTGGFTEAFF. DNA for the CDR3: TGTGCCAGCAGCGTCCAGACAGGGGGATTTACTGAAGCTTTCTTT. V and J are TRBV9 and TRBJ1-1; 9 bases are shared with TRBD1. Germline V gene lookup returns CDR1 SGDLS and CDR2 YYNGEE. The junction had 7 bases not matched to a gene; V was cut back by 2 bases and J by 5 bases. CDR3 length: 15 amino acids.

This clone was picked up a small number of times. The chain carries TRBV25-1 and TRBJ1-3; 9 nucleotides line up with TRBD1. The CDR3 loop spans 15 amino acids. V shed 8 bases and J 2 bases; nucleotides not matched to a gene: 7. Germline CDR1 reads MGHDK; CDR2 reads SYGVNS. CDR3 loop: CASSDRGGPGNTIYF. The CDR3 bases are TGTGCCAGCTCTGACAGGGGGGGACCTGGAAACACCATATATTTT.

This clone was counted once. This chain links TRBV6-2 or TRBV6-3 with TRBJ1-5; D perhaps matches TRBD1 (5 bases). CDR1 is MNHEY, CDR2 SVGEGT, per germline. The CDR3 extends over 14 amino acids. V was cut by 2 bases and J by 7 bases, with 12 bases left in between. The CDR3 nucleotides are TGTGCCAGCAGTTACGTAGGGGCCGGGCAGCCCCAGCATTTT. Residues: CASSYVGAGQPQHF.

The sample holds a few counts of this clone. The rearrangement uses TRBV25-1 and TRBJ1-1; TRBD1 aligns across 8 bases. This CDR3 contains 15 residues. The germline CDR1 and CDR2 sequences are MGHDK and SYGVNS. J gave up 5 bases and V 5 bases, and 10 bases lay outside the gene matches. CDR3 sequence (DNA): TGTGCCAGCAGTCCCCGGACAGGGATGCGGACTGAAGCTTTCTTT. This encodes CASSPRTGMRTEAFF.

The V gene is TRBV28, the J gene TRBJ2-2; the D gene is possibly TRBD2 (6 bases). Germline CDR1 MDHEN, CDR2 SYDVKM. The CDR3 sequence is 13 residues long. V lost 3 bases and J lost 6, with 8 bases in between. CDR3 protein: CASSFGGSGELFF. The CDR3 region has the DNA TGTGCCAGCAGTTTCGGGGGTTCCGGGGAGCTGTTTTTT.

The rearrangement joins TRBV19 to TRBJ2-5; D unresolved. CDR3 length: 13 amino acids. Germline values: CDR1 LNHDA, CDR2 SQIVND (reference sequence). Deletions cut 5 bases from V and 4 bases from J, with 11 bases between. The CDR3 here is CASSSTSLETQYF. CDR3 nucleotide sequence: TGTGCCAGTAGTTCGACTTCCCTAGAGACCCAGTACTTC. The full variable domain, its missing parts supplied by reference TRBV19 and TRBJ2-5, is DGGITQSPKYLFRKEGQNVTLSCEQNLNHDAMYWYRQDPGQGLRLIYYSQIVNDFQKGDIAEGYSVSREKKESFPLTVTSAQKNPTAFYLCASSSTSLETQYFGPGTRLLVL.

This rearrangement joins TRBV6-5 to TRBJ1-6; perhaps TRBD1 as D (6 bases). With 2 bases removed from V and 5 bases from J, the gap between germline ends came to 10 bases. Germline V gene lookup returns CDR1 MNHEY and CDR2 SVGAGI. The CDR3 extends over 15 amino acids. The CDR3 region is CASSYRGGDNSPLHF. DNA of the CDR3: TGTGCCAGCAGTTACCGGGGGGGCGATAATTCACCCCTCCACTTT.

The chain employs TRBV27 and TRBJ2-1; possibly TRBD2 for D (5 bases). CDR3 size: 13 residues. CDR1 and CDR2 from the germline V gene are MNHEY and SMNVEV (reference sequence). V dropped 3 bases and J dropped 10 bases, with 13 bases sitting between them. CDR3 loop: CASSFRRTGEQFF. The CDR3 nucleotides are TGTGCCAGCAGTTTTCGGCGGACGGGGGAGCAGTTCTTC.

The rearrangement links TRBV28 to TRBJ1-6, with D possibly matching TRBD1 (5 bases). The CDR3 runs 16 residues. CDR1 MDHEN and CDR2 SYDVKM come from the germline V gene. V shed 3 bases and J shed 0 bases, with 9 bases lying between them. This chain's CDR3 is CASSLGGSSYNSPLHF. CDR3 bases: TGTGCCAGCAGTTTGGGGGGAAGCTCCTATAATTCACCCCTCCACTTT.

V usage is TRBV30 and J usage is TRBJ1-1; D is unresolved. The CDR3 totals 12 residues. CDR1 is GTSNPN and CDR2 is SVGIG in the germline V gene (reference sequence). With 3 bases removed from V and 3 bases from J, the gap between germline ends came to 8 bases. The CDR3 sequence is CAWSRRYTEAFF. The CDR3 nucleotides read TGTGCCTGGAGCCGCCGGTACACTGAAGCTTTCTTT.

This chain uses TRBV7-2 with TRBJ2-7; 10 bases agree with TRBD1. The CDR3 is made up of 15 amino acids. Germline V lookup: CDR1 SGHTA, CDR2 FQGNSA. The J segment lost 6 bases and the V segment lost 1 base, leaving 6 bases of the junction unmatched. The CDR3 loop reads CASSLDGTGESEQYF. CDR3 nucleotide sequence: TGTGCCAGCAGCTTAGACGGGACAGGGGAAAGCGAGCAGTACTTC. The complete variable domain, with remaining parts taken from reference TRBV7-2 and TRBJ2-7, reads GAGVSQSPSNKVTEKGKDVELRCDPISGHTALYWYRQSLGQGLEFLIYFQGNSAPDKSGLPSDRFSAERTGGSVSTLTIQRTQQEDSAVYLCASSLDGTGESEQYFGPGTRLTVT.

V and J are TRBV7-8 and TRBJ2-7, with 9 positions matching TRBD1. J lost 2 bases, V lost 5 bases, and 7 bases had no gene match. Germline assignment: CDR1 SGHVS and CDR2 FQNEAQ. There are 15 residues in the CDR3. The CDR3 protein is CASSPPGQGPYEQYF. Here the CDR3 DNA reads TGTGCCAGCAGCCCACCGGGACAGGGTCCCTACGAGCAGTACTTC. The whole variable domain, remainder taken from reference TRBV7-8 and TRBJ2-7, is GAGVSQSPRYKVAKRGQDVALRCDPISGHVSLFWYQQALGQGPEFLTYFQNEAQLDKSGLPSDRFFAERPEGSVSTLKIQRTQQEDSAVYLCASSPPGQGPYEQYFGPGTRLTVT.

The rearrangement uses TRBV15 and TRBJ1-1, with D uncertain. CDR1 and CDR2 from the germline V gene are LNHNV and YYDKDF (reference sequence). V lost 1 base, J lost 8 bases, and 11 bases lay in between. This CDR3 is built from 13 residues. The CDR3 DNA follows: TGTGCCACCAGCAGAGTCCCCCCAATCGAAGCTTTCTTT. Its translation is CATSRVPPIEAFF.

This clone was counted once. The J gene is TRBJ1-2, the V gene TRBV25-1; maybe TRBD1 (5 bases). CDR3 length: 12 residues. The V gene's germline CDR1 is MGHDK and CDR2 SYGVNS. The germline V and J ends were trimmed by 3 bases and 7 bases, with 9 bases remaining between them. This CDR3 is CASSDRGFGYTF. The DNA of the CDR3 is TGTGCCAGCAGTGATCGGGGGTTTGGCTACACCTTC.

Only one count was recorded for this clone. V is TRBV5-6 and J is TRBJ1-1; the D gene is possibly TRBD1 (5 bases). Germline lookup yields CDR1 SGHDT and CDR2 YYEEEE. There are 14 residues in the CDR3. V was cut by 0 bases and J by 8 bases, with 14 bases left in between. As DNA, the CDR3 is TGTGCCAGCAGCTTGGCGGGGGTAAGGGTGGAAGCTTTCTTT. Its translation: CASSLAGVRVEAFF.

The chain links TRBV28 to TRBJ1-1, with D uncertain. V dropped 6 bases and J dropped 4 bases, with 15 bases sitting between them. This CDR3 is built from 14 residues. The germline CDR1 and CDR2 sequences are MDHEN and SYDVKM. This chain's CDR3 is CASSEVWASTEAFF. The CDR3 region has the DNA TGTGCCAGCAGCGAAGTATGGGCTTCCACTGAAGCTTTCTTT.

This chain uses TRBV3-1 (or the pseudogene TRBV3-2) with TRBJ1-1; perhaps TRBD1 as D (5 bases). The germline V and J ends were trimmed by 0 bases and 1 base, with 9 bases remaining between them. The CDR3 has 15 residues. Germline V gives CDR1 LGHDT, CDR2 YNNKEL (reference sequence). CDR3 protein: CASSQDVQGNTEAFF. CDR3 nucleotides: TGTGCCAGCAGCCAAGACGTGCAGGGGAACACTGAAGCTTTCTTT.